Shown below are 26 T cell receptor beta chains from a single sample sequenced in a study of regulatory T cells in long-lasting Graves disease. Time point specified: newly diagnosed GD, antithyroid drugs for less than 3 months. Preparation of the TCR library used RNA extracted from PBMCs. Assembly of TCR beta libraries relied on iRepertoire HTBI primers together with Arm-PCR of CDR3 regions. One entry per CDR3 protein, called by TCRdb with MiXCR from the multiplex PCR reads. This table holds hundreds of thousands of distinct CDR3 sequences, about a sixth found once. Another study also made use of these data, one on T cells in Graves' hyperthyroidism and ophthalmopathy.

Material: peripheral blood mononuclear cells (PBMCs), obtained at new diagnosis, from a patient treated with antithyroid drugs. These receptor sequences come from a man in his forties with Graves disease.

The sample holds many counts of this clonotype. The CDR3 is CASSQEGRGTNEKLFF. The CDR3 DNA reads TGCGCCAGCAGCCAAGAAGGGAGGGGAACTAATGAAAAACTGTTTTTT. The genes are TRBV4-3 and TRBJ1-4, with D perhaps TRBD1 (5 bases). The length of the CDR3 is 16 residues. Germline lookup yields CDR1 LGHNA and CDR2 YSLEER. V lost 0 bases and J lost 1, with 9 bases in between.

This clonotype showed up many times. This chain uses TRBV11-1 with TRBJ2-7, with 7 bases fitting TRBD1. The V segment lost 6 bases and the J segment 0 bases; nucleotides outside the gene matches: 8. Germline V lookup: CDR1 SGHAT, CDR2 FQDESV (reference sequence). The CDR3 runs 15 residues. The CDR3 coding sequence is TGTGCCAGCAGTCTAGGCCGGGACAGCTCCTACGAGCAGTACTTC. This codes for CASSLGRDSSYEQYF.

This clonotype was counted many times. CDR3: CASNSGAGRYEQYF. DNA of the CDR3: TGTGCCAGCAACTCGGGGGCAGGACGTTACGAGCAGTACTTC. This chain connects TRBV7-9 to TRBJ2-7; D possibly matches TRBD1 or TRBD2 (6 bases each). The V gene's germline CDR1 is SEHNR and CDR2 FQNEAQ (reference sequence). V was trimmed by 7 bases and J by 4 bases, leaving 17 bases between them. This CDR3 comprises 14 residues.

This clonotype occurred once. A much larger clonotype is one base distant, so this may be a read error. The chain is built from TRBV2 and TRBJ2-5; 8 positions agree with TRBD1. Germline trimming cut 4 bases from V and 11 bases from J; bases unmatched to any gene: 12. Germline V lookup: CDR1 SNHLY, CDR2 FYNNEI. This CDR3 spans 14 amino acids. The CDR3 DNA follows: TGTGCCAGCAGTGTACAGGGGGTCAGTGTTGAGCAGTACTTC. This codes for CASSVQGVSVEQYF.

This CDR3 is CASSDPRGRGNEKLFF. The CDR3 DNA reads TGTGCCAGCAGTGACCCCCGGGGGCGGGGTAATGAAAAACTGTTTTTT. V is TRBV6-2 or TRBV6-3 and J is TRBJ1-4; possible D gene TRBD1, 6 bases. The CDR3 has 16 residues. The V and J ends lost 5 bases and 4 bases respectively, with 17 bases between them. Germline lookup yields CDR1 MNHEY and CDR2 SVGEGT.

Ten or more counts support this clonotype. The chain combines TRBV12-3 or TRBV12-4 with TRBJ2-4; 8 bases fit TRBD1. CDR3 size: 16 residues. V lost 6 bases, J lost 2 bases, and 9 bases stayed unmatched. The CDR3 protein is CASSPGDRRSKNIQYF. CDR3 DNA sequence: TGTGCCAGCAGCCCAGGGGACAGGCGTTCCAAAAACATTCAGTACTTC.

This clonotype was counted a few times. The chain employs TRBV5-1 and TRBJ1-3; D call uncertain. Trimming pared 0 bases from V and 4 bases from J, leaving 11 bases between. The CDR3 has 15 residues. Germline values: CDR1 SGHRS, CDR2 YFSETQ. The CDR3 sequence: CASSLAIGPGNTIYF. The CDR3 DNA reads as TGCGCCAGCAGCTTGGCCATCGGGCCGGGAAACACCATATATTTT.

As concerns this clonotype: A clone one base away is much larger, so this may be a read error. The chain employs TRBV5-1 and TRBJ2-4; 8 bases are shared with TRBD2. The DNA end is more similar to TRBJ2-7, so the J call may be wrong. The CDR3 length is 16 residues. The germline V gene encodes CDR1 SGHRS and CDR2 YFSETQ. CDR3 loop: CASLLFGTSGINEQYF. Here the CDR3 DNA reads TGCGCCAGCCTACTCTTCGGGACTAGTGGGATTAACGAGCAGTACTTC.

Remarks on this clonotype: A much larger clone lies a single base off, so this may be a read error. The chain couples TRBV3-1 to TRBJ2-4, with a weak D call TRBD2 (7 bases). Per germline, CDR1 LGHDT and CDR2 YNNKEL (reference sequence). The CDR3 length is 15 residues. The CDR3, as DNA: TGTGCCGGCAGCCAAGCGACAGGTCCGGGAGGCATTCAGTACTTC. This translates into CAGSQATGPGGIQYF.

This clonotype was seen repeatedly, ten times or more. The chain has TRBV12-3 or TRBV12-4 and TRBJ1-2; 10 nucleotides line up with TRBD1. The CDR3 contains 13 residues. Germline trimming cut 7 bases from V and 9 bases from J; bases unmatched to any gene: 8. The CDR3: CASTAGQGSRYTF. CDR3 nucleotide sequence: TGTGCCAGCACCGCGGGACAGGGGAGTCGCTACACCTTC.

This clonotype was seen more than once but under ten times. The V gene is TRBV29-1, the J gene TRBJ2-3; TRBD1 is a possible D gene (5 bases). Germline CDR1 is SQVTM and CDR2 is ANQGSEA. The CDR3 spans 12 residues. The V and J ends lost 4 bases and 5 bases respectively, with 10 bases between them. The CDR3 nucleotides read TGCAGCGTTGCAGGGATCGGAGATACGCAGTATTTT. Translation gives CSVAGIGDTQYF.

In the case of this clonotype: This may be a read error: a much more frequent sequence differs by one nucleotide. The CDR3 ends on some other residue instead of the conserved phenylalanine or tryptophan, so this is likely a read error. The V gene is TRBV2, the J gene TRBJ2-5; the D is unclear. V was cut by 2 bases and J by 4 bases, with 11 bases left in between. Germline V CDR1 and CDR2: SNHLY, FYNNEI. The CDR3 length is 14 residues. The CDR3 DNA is TGTGCCAGCAGTGAAACAGATTTTAGAGAGACCCAGTACTCC. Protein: CASSETDFRETQYS.

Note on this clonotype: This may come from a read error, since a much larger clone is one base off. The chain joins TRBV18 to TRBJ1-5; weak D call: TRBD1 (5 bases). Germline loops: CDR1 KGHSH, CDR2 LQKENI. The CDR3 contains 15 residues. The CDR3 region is CASSQNQGWNLPQHF. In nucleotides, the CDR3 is TGTGCCAGCTCACAAAATCAGGGTTGGAATCTGCCCCAGCATTTT.

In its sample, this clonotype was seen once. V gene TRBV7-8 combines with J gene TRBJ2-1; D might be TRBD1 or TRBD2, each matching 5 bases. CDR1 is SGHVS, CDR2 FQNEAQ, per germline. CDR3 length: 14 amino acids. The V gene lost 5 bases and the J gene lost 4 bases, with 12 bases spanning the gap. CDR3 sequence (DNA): TGTGCCAGCAGCCATATCGGGACGTACAATGAGCAGTTCTTC. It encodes CASSHIGTYNEQFF.

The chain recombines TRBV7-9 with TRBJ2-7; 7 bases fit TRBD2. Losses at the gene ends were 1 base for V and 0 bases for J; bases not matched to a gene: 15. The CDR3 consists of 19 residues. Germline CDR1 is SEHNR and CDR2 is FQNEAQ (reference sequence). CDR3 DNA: TGTGCCAGCAGCTTAGTCCGGGACCTCCTAAGCGGGACCTCCTACGAGCAGTACTTC. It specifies CASSLVRDLLSGTSYEQYF.

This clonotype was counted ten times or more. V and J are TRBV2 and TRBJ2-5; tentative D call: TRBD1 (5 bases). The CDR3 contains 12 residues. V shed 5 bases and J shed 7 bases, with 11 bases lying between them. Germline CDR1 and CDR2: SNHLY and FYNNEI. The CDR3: CASSSLRGTQYF. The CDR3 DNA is TGTGCCAGCAGTTCTTTAAGGGGGACCCAGTACTTC. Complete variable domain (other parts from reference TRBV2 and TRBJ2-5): EPEVTQTPSHQVTQMGQEVILRCVPISNHLYFYWYRQILGQKVEFLVSFYNNEISEKSEIFDDQFSVERPDGSNFTLKIRSTKLEDSAMYFCASSSLRGTQYFGPGTRLLVL.

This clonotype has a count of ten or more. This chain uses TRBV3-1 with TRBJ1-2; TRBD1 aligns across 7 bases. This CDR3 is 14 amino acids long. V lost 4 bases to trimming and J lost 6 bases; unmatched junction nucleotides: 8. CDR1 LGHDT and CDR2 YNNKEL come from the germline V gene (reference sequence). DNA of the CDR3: TGTGCCAGCAGCCGGCTTGCAGGGGGGGATGGCTACACCTTC. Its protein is CASSRLAGGDGYTF.

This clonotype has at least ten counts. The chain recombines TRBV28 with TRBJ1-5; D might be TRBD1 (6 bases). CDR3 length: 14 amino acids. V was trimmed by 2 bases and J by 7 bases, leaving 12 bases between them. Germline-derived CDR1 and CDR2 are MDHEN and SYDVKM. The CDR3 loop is CASSLLGGRQPQHF. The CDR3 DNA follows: TGTGCCAGCAGTTTACTGGGGGGCAGGCAGCCCCAGCATTTT.

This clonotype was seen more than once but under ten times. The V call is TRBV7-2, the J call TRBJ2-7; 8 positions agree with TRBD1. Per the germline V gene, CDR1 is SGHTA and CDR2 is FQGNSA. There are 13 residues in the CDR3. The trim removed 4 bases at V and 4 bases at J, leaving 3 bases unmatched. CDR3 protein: CASSSRGPYEQYF. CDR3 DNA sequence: TGTGCCAGCAGCTCCAGGGGGCCGTACGAGCAGTACTTC. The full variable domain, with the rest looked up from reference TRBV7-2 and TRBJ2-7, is GAGVSQSPSNKVTEKGKDVELRCDPISGHTALYWYRQSLGQGLEFLIYFQGNSAPDKSGLPSDRFSAERTGGSVSTLTIQRTQQEDSAVYLCASSSRGPYEQYFGPGTRLTVT.

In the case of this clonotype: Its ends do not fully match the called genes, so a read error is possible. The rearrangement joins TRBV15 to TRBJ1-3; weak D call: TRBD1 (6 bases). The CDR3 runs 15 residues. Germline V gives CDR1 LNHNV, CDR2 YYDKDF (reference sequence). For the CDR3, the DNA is TGTGCCACCAGAACGGACAGCAGCTCTGGAAACACCGTATATTTT. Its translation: CATRTDSSSGNTVYF.

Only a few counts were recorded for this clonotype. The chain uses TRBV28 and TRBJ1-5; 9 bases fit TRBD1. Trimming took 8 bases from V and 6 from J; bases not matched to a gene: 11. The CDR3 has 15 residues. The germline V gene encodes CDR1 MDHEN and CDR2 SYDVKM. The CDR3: CASFPIGQGIQPQHF. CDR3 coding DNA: TGTGCCAGCTTCCCCATCGGACAGGGGATTCAGCCCCAGCATTTT.

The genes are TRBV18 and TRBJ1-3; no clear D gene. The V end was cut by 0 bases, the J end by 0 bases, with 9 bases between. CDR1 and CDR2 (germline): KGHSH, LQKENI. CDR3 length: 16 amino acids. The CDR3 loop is CASSPPSFNSGNTIYF. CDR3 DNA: TGTGCCAGCTCACCACCCAGCTTTAACTCTGGAAACACCATATATTTT.

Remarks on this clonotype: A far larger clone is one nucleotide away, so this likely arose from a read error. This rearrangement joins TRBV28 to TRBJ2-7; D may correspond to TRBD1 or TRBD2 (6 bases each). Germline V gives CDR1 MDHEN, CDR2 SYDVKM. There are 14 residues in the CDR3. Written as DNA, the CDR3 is TGTGCCAGCAGTTCCGGGGGCCCGCCCTACGAGCGGTACTTC. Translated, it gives CASSSGGPPYERYF.

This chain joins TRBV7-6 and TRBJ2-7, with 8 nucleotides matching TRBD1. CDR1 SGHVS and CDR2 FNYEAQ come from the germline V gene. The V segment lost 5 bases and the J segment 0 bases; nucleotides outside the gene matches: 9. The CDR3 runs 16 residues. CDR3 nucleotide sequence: TGTGCCAGCAGCCCCGGACAGGGCCTGTTCTCCTACGAGCAGTACTTC. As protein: CASSPGQGLFSYEQYF.

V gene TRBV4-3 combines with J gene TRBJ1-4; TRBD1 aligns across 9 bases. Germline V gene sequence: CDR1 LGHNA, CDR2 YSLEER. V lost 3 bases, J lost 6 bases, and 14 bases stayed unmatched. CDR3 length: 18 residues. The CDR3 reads CASSHLRGGGQGDEKLFF. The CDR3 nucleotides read TGCGCCAGCAGCCACCTCCGGGGAGGGGGACAGGGAGATGAAAAACTGTTTTTT.

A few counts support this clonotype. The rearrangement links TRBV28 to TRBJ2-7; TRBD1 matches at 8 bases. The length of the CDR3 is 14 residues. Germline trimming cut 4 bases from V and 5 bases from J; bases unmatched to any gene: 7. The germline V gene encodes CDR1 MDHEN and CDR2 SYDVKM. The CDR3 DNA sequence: TGTGCCAGCAGTTCGGGACAGGCCCCAAACGAGCAGTACTTC. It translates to CASSSGQAPNEQYF.